What follows describes a single T cell receptor beta chain. Its specificity is unknown. This record belongs to a study of cytomegalovirus exposure and HLA in healthy donors. The study ran its PCR with 60 Vbeta and 13 Jbeta primers. Generated by immunoSEQ multiplex PCR, the TCRdb table keeps only in-frame clones and is missing some. The sample features under 250,000 clones, with 1.1% in its top ten. Findings of the study overall: The classifier was said to identify cytomegalovirus status with high specificity and sensitivity. The authors later linked a missense DCLRE1C variant to TCR beta V- and J-gene trimming. Earlier findings revealed that most TCR beta V segments proved productive either about 87% or about 30% of the time.

This receptor was identified in a girl aged 2-10 years in good health and CMV-seropositive. Material: PBMCs.

The CDR3 bases are TGTGCCAGCAGTTACGATAGCGTTAACGTGGCTTTCTTT. It encodes CASSYDSVNVAFF. The V call is TRBV6-5, the J call TRBJ1-1, with D uncertain. V lost 2 bases, J lost 11 bases, and 15 bases lay in between. Germline V lookup: CDR1 MNHEY, CDR2 SVGAGI. CDR3 length equals 13 residues.